A selection of T cell receptor beta chains follows, all from one sample in a study of T-cell reconstitution after alpha-beta-depleted transplantation in children. TCRdb recomputed calls from the PCR reads with MiXCR, one row per CDR3 protein. The repertoire has hundreds of thousands of distinct CDR3 sequences, around a sixth of them found once; the top ten carry around 45%. Sequenced here: PBMCs, mostly from graft donor cells, sampled 360 days after TCRalphabeta/CD19-depleted stem cell transplant. These TCRs come from a male patient aged 2-10 years who had a stem cell transplant for acute lymphoblastic leukemia, so the T cells may come from the graft donor. Each CDR3 is given with its conserved first and last residue. The D gene is left open where the match is weak. Rows may omit the clone size; those that give it use once, few, many or a size class.

>TRBJ2-7|-|TRBV12-3/TRBV12-4|TRBD2
CASATLAGVSYEQYF
TGTGCCAGCGCAACTCTAGCGGGAGTAAGTTACGAGCAGTACTTC
>TRBJ2-1|few|TRBV12-5|TRBD1
CASGFVTGTEGSYNEQFF
TGTGCTAGTGGTTTCGTCACCGGGACAGAGGGCTCCTACAATGAGCAGTTCTTC
>TRBJ2-3|many|TRBV7-6|TRBD1
CASSLARQGITTQYF
TGTGCCAGCAGCTTAGCGAGACAGGGGATAACTACGCAGTATTTT
>TRBJ1-3|few|TRBV12-3/TRBV12-4|-
CASRGGGLLSGNTIYF
TGTGCCAGCAGAGGGGGAGGGCTCCTCTCTGGAAACACCATATATTTT
>TRBJ1-2|few|TRBV28|TRBD1
CASRPRDRINYGYTF
TGTGCCAGCAGACCCCGGGACAGAATTAACTATGGCTACACCTTC
>TRBJ2-3|few|TRBV12-3/TRBV12-4|-
CASRGSRRDTQYF
TGTGCCAGCAGGGGAAGCCGCAGGGATACGCAGTATTTT
>TRBJ1-1|-|TRBV11-2|-
CASSLVQGRMNTEAFF
TGTGCCAGCAGCTTAGTGCAGGGCAGAATGAACACTGAAGCTTTCTTT
>TRBJ1-1|few|TRBV6-2/TRBV6-3|-
CASSYSKLRAFF
TGTGCCAGCAGTTACTCGAAATTGAGGGCTTTCTTT
>TRBJ2-2|few|TRBV10-3|-
CAIRQGTNTGELFF
TGTGCCATCAGACAGGGAACGAACACCGGGGAGCTGTTTTTT
>TRBJ2-3|few|TRBV12-3/TRBV12-4|-
CASSLGLGQAFDTQYF
TGTGCCAGCAGTTTAGGGTTGGGGCAGGCGTTTGATACGCAGTATTTT
>TRBJ2-2|-|TRBV3-1|-
CASSRWQASAGELFF
TGTGCCAGCAGCCGCTGGCAGGCGTCGGCCGGGGAGCTGTTTTTT
>TRBJ1-1|-|TRBV5-1|-
CASSLEGTPNTEAFF
TGCGCCAGCAGCTTGGAGGGCACACCGAACACTGAAGCTTTCTTT
>TRBJ1-5|few|TRBV5-1|-
CASSLVGGNSNQPQHF
TGCGCCAGCAGCTTGGTGGGGGGAAATAGCAATCAGCCCCAGCATTTT